The clone carrying this T cell receptor (beta chain) was seen at least ten times. Antigen specificity is unknown. The CDR3 totals 20 residues. The V end was cut by 2 bases, the J end by 3 bases, with 26 bases between. With a duration under 2 months, the hyperthyroidism was newly diagnosed in patients aged 18 to 65. This sample is drawn from a study of T cells in Graves' hyperthyroidism and ophthalmopathy. General study results and limits: The model anticipated ophthalmopathy a median around six months pre-onset.

TCR beta CDR3 regions were amplified from RNA. The TCR CDR3 first-round RT-PCR relied on the HTBI primer set. TCRdb processed the multiplex PCR reads anew with MiXCR; each CDR3 protein has one entry. This table holds roughly 720,000 distinct CDR3 sequences, 15% to 20% found once. J is TRBJ2-1 and V is TRBV12-3 or TRBV12-4; a weak D match, TRBD2 (5 bases). The sequence was collected from a man aged 45-60 years with Graves' hyperthyroidism. Source material: blood. The CDR3 loop is CASSLRGLGSSGGHYNEQFF. DNA of the CDR3: TGTGCCAGCAGTTTACGGGGTTTGGGTTCGTCTGGCGGCCACTACAATGAGCAGTTCTTC.